The 18 T cell receptor beta chains below come from one sample, sequenced in a study of T cell responses to AZD1222 COVID-19 vaccine. Generated by immunoSEQ multiplex PCR, the TCRdb table keeps only in-frame clones and is missing some. The sample holds 100,000 or so clones; 80% to 90% are singletons and the top ten take less than 20%. Sequencing was performed on peripheral blood, taken on day 0 of AZD1222 vaccination. The receptors shown here come from an adult in good health.

Only one count was recorded for this clone. The chain carries TRBV7-3 and TRBJ2-1; D remains ambiguous. Trimming pared 6 bases from V and 7 bases from J, leaving 13 bases between. Looked up from germline, CDR1 is SGHTA and CDR2 is FQGTGA. The CDR3 runs 13 residues. The CDR3: CASSEAPRNEQFF. CDR3 nucleotides: TGTGCCAGCAGTGAGGCCCCTCGAAATGAGCAGTTCTTC.

This rearrangement joins TRBV5-6 to TRBJ1-2, with D possibly TRBD1 on 5 matching bases. CDR3 size: 15 residues. V lost 0 bases to trimming and J lost 2 bases, with 11 bases between them. Germline V CDR1 and CDR2: SGHDT, YYEEEE. Written as DNA, the CDR3 is TGTGCCAGCAGCTTGGGCCCCCGGGGGAACTATGGCTACACCTTC. Protein sequence: CASSLGPRGNYGYTF.

The chain uses TRBV6-6 and TRBJ2-7; either TRBD1 or TRBD2 may supply D (5 bases each). The germline CDR1 and CDR2 sequences are MNHNY and SVGAGI (reference sequence). The CDR3 loop spans 15 amino acids. V was cut by 8 bases and J by 0 bases, with 17 bases left in between. The CDR3 nucleotides read TGTGCCAGCTTGGCAGGGTCGGGAAACTCCTACGAGCAGTACTTC. Residues: CASLAGSGNSYEQYF.

This clone was seen just once. This sequence joins TRBV12-3 or TRBV12-4 and TRBJ2-7; tentatively, D is TRBD1 (5 bases). The V and J ends lost 7 bases and 4 bases respectively, with 14 bases between them. This CDR3 comprises 13 residues. Written as DNA, the CDR3 is TGTGCCAGCACCATCCTCCCAGGGTACGAGCAGTACTTC. It codes for CASTILPGYEQYF.

DNA of the CDR3: TGCAGTGCTAGTCCCACAGATACGCAGTATTTT. Protein sequence: CSASPTDTQYF. The chain couples TRBV20-1 to TRBJ2-3; D call uncertain. Looked up from germline, CDR1 is DFQATT and CDR2 is SNEGSKA (reference sequence). This CDR3 region has 11 residues. Trimming shortened V by 3 bases and J by 2 bases, and 3 bases separated the two germline ends.

This clone showed up just once. The chain joins TRBV19 to TRBJ1-5, with D possibly being TRBD1 (6 bases). This CDR3 region has 17 residues. V shed 1 base and J shed 2 bases, with 15 bases lying between them. The germline V gene encodes CDR1 LNHDA and CDR2 SQIVND (reference sequence). Written as DNA, the CDR3 is TGTGCCAGTAGTATAGGCACCGGACAGCCCGGCAATCAGCCCCAGCATTTT. This gives the protein CASSIGTGQPGNQPQHF.

The chain has TRBV11-3 and TRBJ2-7; D remains ambiguous. The germline V and J ends were trimmed by 3 bases and 2 bases, with 8 bases remaining between them. The CDR3 spans 13 residues. Looked up from germline, CDR1 is SGHNT and CDR2 is YENEEA. CDR3 sequence: CASSFQIPYEQYF. The CDR3 DNA reads TGTGCCAGCAGCTTCCAGATCCCCTACGAGCAGTACTTC.

The chain couples TRBV7-2 to TRBJ1-2; no clear D gene. Germline V gene lookup returns CDR1 SGHTA and CDR2 FQGNSA. V lost 4 bases, J lost 14 bases, and 14 bases lay in between. There are 11 residues in the CDR3. CDR3 amino acids: CASSSYTPGTF. DNA for the CDR3: TGTGCCAGCAGCTCATATACCCCCGGGACCTTC.

The chain has TRBV4-3 and TRBJ1-4; tentatively, D is TRBD1 (5 bases). Germline CDR1 is LGHNA and CDR2 is YSLEER. The CDR3 covers 13 residues. V was pared by 6 bases and J by 3 bases, with 8 bases between. CDR3 in DNA: TGCGCCAGCAGAGGGACCTCTAATGAAAAACTGTTTTTT. Its translation is CASRGTSNEKLFF.

The chain's CDR3 is CASTSGGGGNTGELFF. The DNA for the CDR3 is TGTGCCAGTACCTCGGGAGGGGGCGGGAACACCGGGGAGCTGTTTTTT. J is TRBJ2-2 and V is TRBV19; tentative D call: TRBD2 (8 bases). Germline CDR1 LNHDA, CDR2 SQIVND (reference sequence). This CDR3 region has 16 residues. V lost 7 bases and J 1 base, leaving 16 bases between the germline ends. Full variable domain (missing parts from reference TRBV19 and TRBJ2-2): DGGITQSPKYLFRKEGQNVTLSCEQNLNHDAMYWYRQDPGQGLRLIYYSQIVNDFQKGDIAEGYSVSREKKESFPLTVTSAQKNPTAFYLCASTSGGGGNTGELFFGEGSRLTVL.

This rearrangement joins TRBV18 to TRBJ2-1, with 7 bases that match TRBD2. CDR1 is KGHSH and CDR2 is LQKENI in the germline V gene. This CDR3 comprises 15 residues. Losses at the gene ends were 0 bases for V and 5 bases for J; bases not matched to a gene: 4. CDR3: CASSPPAGADNEQFF. The CDR3 DNA is TGTGCCAGCTCACCACCGGCGGGAGCAGACAATGAGCAGTTCTTC.

The chain employs TRBV30 and TRBJ2-7; 12 bases fit TRBD2. V gave up 3 bases and J gave up 6 bases; unmatched junction bases: 6. Germline V gene lookup returns CDR1 GTSNPN and CDR2 SVGIG (reference sequence). The CDR3 covers 14 residues. This CDR3 reads CAWRLAGGPSEQYF. The CDR3 bases are TGTGCCTGGAGGCTAGCGGGAGGGCCTAGCGAGCAGTACTTC.

The J gene is TRBJ2-7, the V gene TRBV4-1; tentatively, D is TRBD1 or TRBD2 (5 bases each). The CDR3 totals 15 residues. Trimming removed 1 base at V and 0 bases at J, with 10 bases between. The germline gives CDR1 MGHRA, CDR2 YSYEKL. The CDR3 region has the DNA TGCGCCAGCAGCCAAGGAAGGGACGGCTCCTACGAGCAGTACTTC. Translated, it gives CASSQGRDGSYEQYF.

V gene TRBV5-6 combines with J gene TRBJ2-7; 7 bases map to TRBD2. J lost 3 bases, V lost 2 bases, and 2 bases had no gene match. This CDR3 spans 13 amino acids. Germline CDR1 reads SGHDT; CDR2 reads YYEEEE. The CDR3 spells CASSFASGYEQYF. The CDR3 DNA follows: TGTGCCAGCAGCTTTGCTAGCGGCTACGAGCAGTACTTC.

This chain joins TRBV7-2 and TRBJ2-2, with D possibly TRBD1 on 6 matching bases. The V gene lost 4 bases and the J gene lost 5 bases, with 14 bases spanning the gap. CDR3 length equals 15 residues. Germline V gene data show CDR1 as SGHTA and CDR2 as FQGNSA. DNA for the CDR3: TGTGCCAGCAGCTACACCGGGACAACTACCGGGGAGCTGTTTTTT. It codes for CASSYTGTTTGELFF.

The chain has TRBV28 and TRBJ2-6, with unresolved D. The CDR3 totals 15 residues. CDR1 and CDR2 from the germline V gene are MDHEN and SYDVKM. The V gene lost 5 bases and the J gene lost 1 base, with 9 bases spanning the gap. CDR3 nucleotides: TGTGCCAGCAGTACCCGGGTTTCTGGGGCCAACGTCCTGACTTTC. Encoded protein: CASSTRVSGANVLTF.

This chain connects TRBV5-1 to TRBJ2-5; a weak D match, TRBD1 (6 bases). Germline CDR1 is SGHRS and CDR2 is YFSETQ. The CDR3 contains 15 residues. V was shortened by 0 bases and J by 4 bases, with 13 bases between the two germline ends. DNA for the CDR3: TGCGCCAGCAGCTTGGGCCGTGGGGGCACAGAGACCCAGTACTTC. Residues: CASSLGRGGTETQYF.

The genes are TRBV11-3 and TRBJ2-7; 8 bases are a match to TRBD1. Germline V lookup: CDR1 SGHNT, CDR2 YENEEA. With 5 bases clipped from V and 0 bases from J, the junction kept 3 bases outside the gene matches. This CDR3 spans 14 amino acids. Written as DNA, the CDR3 is TGTGCCAGCAGCCAAGACAGGGGCTCCTACGAGCAGTACTTC. As protein: CASSQDRGSYEQYF. The variable domain in full, with the rest retrieved from reference TRBV11-3 and TRBJ2-7, is EAGVVQSPRYKIIEKKQPVAFWCNPISGHNTLYWYLQNLGQGPELLIRYENEEAVDDSQLPKDRFSAERLKGVDSTLKIQPAELGDSAVYLCASSQDRGSYEQYFGPGTRLTVT.